This TCR beta chain originates from a study of blood T cell repertoires in COVID-19. The wider study: COVID-19 samples, acute and convalescent, were from the United States, Italy and Spain. T cells, B-cell-depleted T cells, or PBMCs supplied cDNA or gDNA.

This clone was counted only a few times. Original methodology: Amplified reference gene primers provided the basis for estimating nucleated cell counts. Libraries were prepared by immunoSEQ multiplex PCR; TCRdb keeps only in-frame clonotypes and omits some of them. The D gene and trimming were derived from the DNA, and the V and J assignments and clone size from that table. The data contain around 75,000 clones, under 90% of them singletons. Germline V gene sequence: CDR1 SGHNT, CDR2 YYREEE (reference sequence). The CDR3 has 16 amino acids. V trimming: 5 bases; J trimming: 2 bases; junction bases outside the gene matches: 7. Seattle cases were enrolled at active infection and followed longitudinally.

Sequenced material: peripheral blood. The chain employs TRBV5-4 and TRBJ2-5, with 12 bases identical to TRBD2. This receptor was obtained from a man aged 45 to 65 with COVID-19, enrolled during active disease. CDR3 DNA sequence: TGTGCCAGCAGAAAGACTAGCGGGGGCGCACAAGAGACCCAGTACTTC. This encodes CASRKTSGGAQETQYF.